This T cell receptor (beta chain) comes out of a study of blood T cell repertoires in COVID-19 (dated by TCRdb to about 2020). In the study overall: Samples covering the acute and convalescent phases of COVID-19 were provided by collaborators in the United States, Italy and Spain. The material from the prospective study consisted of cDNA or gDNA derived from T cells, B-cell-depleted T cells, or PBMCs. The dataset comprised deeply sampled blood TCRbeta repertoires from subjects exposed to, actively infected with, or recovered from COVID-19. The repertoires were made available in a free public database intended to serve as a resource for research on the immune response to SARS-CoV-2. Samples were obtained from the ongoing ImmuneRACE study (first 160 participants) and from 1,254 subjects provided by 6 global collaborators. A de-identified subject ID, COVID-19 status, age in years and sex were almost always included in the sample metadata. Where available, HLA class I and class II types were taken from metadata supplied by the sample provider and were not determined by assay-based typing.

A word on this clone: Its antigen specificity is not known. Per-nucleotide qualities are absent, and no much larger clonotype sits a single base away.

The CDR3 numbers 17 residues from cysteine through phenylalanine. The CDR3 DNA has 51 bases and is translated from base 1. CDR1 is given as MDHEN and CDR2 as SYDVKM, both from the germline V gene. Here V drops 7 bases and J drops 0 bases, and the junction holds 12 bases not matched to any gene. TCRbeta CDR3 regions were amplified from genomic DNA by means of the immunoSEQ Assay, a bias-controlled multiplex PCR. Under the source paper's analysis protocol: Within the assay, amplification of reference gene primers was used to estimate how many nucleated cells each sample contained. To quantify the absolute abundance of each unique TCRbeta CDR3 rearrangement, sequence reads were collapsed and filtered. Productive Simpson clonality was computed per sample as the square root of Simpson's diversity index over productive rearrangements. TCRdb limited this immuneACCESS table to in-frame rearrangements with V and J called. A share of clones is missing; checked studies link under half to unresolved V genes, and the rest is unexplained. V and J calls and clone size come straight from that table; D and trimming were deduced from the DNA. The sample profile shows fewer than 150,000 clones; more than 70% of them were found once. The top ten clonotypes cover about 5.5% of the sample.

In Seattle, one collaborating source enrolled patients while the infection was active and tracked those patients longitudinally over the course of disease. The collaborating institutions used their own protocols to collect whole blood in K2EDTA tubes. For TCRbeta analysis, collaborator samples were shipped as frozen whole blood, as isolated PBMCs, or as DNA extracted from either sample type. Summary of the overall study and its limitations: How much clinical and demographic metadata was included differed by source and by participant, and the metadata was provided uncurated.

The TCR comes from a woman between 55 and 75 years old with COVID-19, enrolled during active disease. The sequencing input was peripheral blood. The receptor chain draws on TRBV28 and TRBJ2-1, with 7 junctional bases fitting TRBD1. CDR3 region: CASKGGSSRGSYNEQFF. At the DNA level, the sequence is TGTGCCAGCAAAGGGGGCTCTTCAAGGGGCTCCTACAATGAGCAGTTCTTC.